These 3 T cell receptor beta chains originate from one sample sequenced in a study of blood T cell repertoires in COVID-19. The table came from immunoSEQ multiplex PCR; TCRdb's copy has only in-frame clones and leaves some out. This repertoire shows about 430,000 clones, 70% to 90% found once; its top ten account for approximately 1.5%. Sequencing used PBMCs or T cells enriched from blood (not recorded which). The receptors here all came from a woman younger than 30 who had been exposed to COVID-19.

V and J are TRBV5-1 and TRBJ2-1; D call uncertain. Germline V lookup: CDR1 SGHRS, CDR2 YFSETQ. This CDR3 contains 13 residues. With 0 bases removed from V and 7 bases from J, the gap between germline ends came to 8 bases. The DNA for the CDR3 is TGCGCCAGCAGCTTGGCCGCCCTAAATGAGCAGTTCTTC. This sequence encodes CASSLAALNEQFF.

The chain has TRBV18 and TRBJ1-6; 9 bases align to TRBD1. This CDR3 spans 14 amino acids. With 4 bases clipped from V and 6 bases from J, the junction kept 1 base outside the gene matches. Germline CDR1 and CDR2: KGHSH and LQKENI. The CDR3 loop is CASSRDRVNSPLHF. DNA of the CDR3: TGTGCCAGCTCACGGGACAGGGTTAATTCACCCCTCCACTTT.

The chain carries TRBV27 and TRBJ2-3, with D maybe TRBD1 (6 bases). This CDR3 contains 12 residues. Germline CDR1 MNHEY, CDR2 SMNVEV (reference sequence). V lost 10 bases and J lost 7, with 15 bases in between. CDR3 nucleotide sequence: TGTGCCACCGCAGCAGGGGATAATACGCAGTATTTT. It codes for CATAAGDNTQYF.